The 30 T cell receptor beta chains in this list originate from one sample, sequenced in a study of regulatory T cells in long-lasting Graves disease. According to the study, TCR beta libraries were built with iRepertoire HTBI primers and CDR3-region Arm-PCR. TCRdb passed the multiplex PCR reads through MiXCR, listing each CDR3 protein once. Of approximately 350,000 distinct CDR3 sequences in the sample, about a sixth were seen once. The time point: newly diagnosed GD, antithyroid drugs for less than 3 months. RNA extracted from PBMCs served as the sequencing template. The data also belong to a second study, concerning T cells in Graves' hyperthyroidism and ophthalmopathy.

This specimen was peripheral blood mononuclear cells (PBMCs), taken at new diagnosis, from a patient treated with antithyroid drugs. These receptor sequences come from a man aged 40-55 years with Graves disease.

The CDR3 reads CASSLDRGFHIQYF. In nucleotides, the CDR3 is TGTGCCAGCAGTTTAGACAGGGGGTTCCACATTCAGTACTTC. This chain links TRBV12-3 or TRBV12-4 with TRBJ2-4; TRBD1 aligns across 8 bases. CDR3 length: 14 amino acids. V shed 1 base, J shed 8 bases, and the junction held 4 bases outside the gene matches.

The sample holds many counts of this clonotype. This chain uses TRBV9 with TRBJ1-1, with D possibly being TRBD1 (6 bases). Germline CDR1 is SGDLS and CDR2 is YYNGEE. V was shortened by 0 bases and J by 0 bases, with 12 bases between the two germline ends. This CDR3 has 16 amino acids. The CDR3 nucleotides read TGTGCCAGCAGCGTAGGGGTTACAGGGCTGAACACTGAAGCTTTCTTT. Its protein product is CASSVGVTGLNTEAFF.

This clonotype was observed many times. The gene calls are TRBV6-1 and TRBJ1-1; D not resolved. The length of the CDR3 is 13 residues. From germline, CDR1 is MNHNS and CDR2 SASEGT. V lost 0 bases, J lost 11 bases, and 13 bases lay in between. CDR3 DNA: TGTGCCAGCAGTGAAGCAGTAGGAAGGAGGGCTTTCTTT. This gives the protein CASSEAVGRRAFF.

This clonotype was recorded many times. V usage is TRBV5-1 and J usage is TRBJ1-2, with 9 positions matching TRBD1. This CDR3 region has 13 residues. Germline lookup yields CDR1 SGHRS and CDR2 YFSETQ. V was pared by 4 bases and J by 6 bases, with 4 bases of the junction left unmatched. The CDR3: CASSIGQGNGYTF. The CDR3 bases are TGCGCCAGCAGCATAGGACAGGGGAATGGCTACACCTTC.

This clonotype appeared a few times. The chain recombines TRBV18 with TRBJ1-3; 8 bases are a match to TRBD1. The V segment lost 3 bases and the J segment 4 bases; nucleotides outside the gene matches: 8. Germline lookup yields CDR1 KGHSH and CDR2 LQKENI. The CDR3 contains 16 residues. CDR3 sequence reads: CASSPPGQGSGNTIYF. The CDR3 nucleotides are TGTGCCAGCTCACCTCCAGGACAGGGATCCGGAAACACCATATATTTT.

For the CDR3, the DNA is TGCAGTGCTAGAGATCCCGGGAATTCACCCCTCCACTTT. Translating gives CSARDPGNSPLHF. This chain uses TRBV20-1 with TRBJ1-6; D remains ambiguous. V lost 0 bases, J lost 7 bases, and 7 bases lay in between. The CDR3 is made up of 13 amino acids. Germline assignment: CDR1 DFQATT and CDR2 SNEGSKA (reference sequence).

This clonotype was seen at least ten times. The chain joins TRBV6-9 to TRBJ2-7; 10 bases fit TRBD2. Germline V CDR1 and CDR2: MNHGY, SVAAGI. The trim removed 4 bases at V and 2 bases at J, leaving 5 bases unmatched. The CDR3 consists of 15 residues. The CDR3 protein is CASSSTSGAAYEQYF. CDR3 DNA: TGTGCCAGCAGTTCAACTAGCGGGGCGGCCTACGAGCAGTACTTC.

This clonotype was counted many times. The V gene is TRBV2, the J gene TRBJ1-2; 8 nucleotides align to TRBD1. The CDR3 runs to 14 residues. J lost 7 bases, V lost 3 bases, and 7 bases had no gene match. Per the germline V gene, CDR1 is SNHLY and CDR2 is FYNNEI. Here the CDR3 reads CASSDRTGQGGYTF. The DNA for the CDR3 is TGTGCCAGCAGTGACCGGACAGGGCAGGGTGGCTACACCTTC.

The chain has TRBV10-2 and TRBJ1-1, with D hard to call. The CDR3 is 14 residues long. Between the trimmed V and J ends, which lost 2 bases and 4 bases, there was a span of 11 bases. The germline gives CDR1 WSHSY, CDR2 SAAADI. For the CDR3, the DNA is TGCGCCAGCAGTGAGCAGAACATGAGCACTGAAGCTTTCTTT. Encoded protein: CASSEQNMSTEAFF.

A remark on this clonotype: Possible read error: a much larger clone is one base away. This rearrangement joins TRBV12-3 or TRBV12-4 to TRBJ1-1; 7 nucleotides match TRBD1. J gave up 3 bases and V 9 bases, and 7 bases lay outside the gene matches. This CDR3 comprises 13 residues. This chain's CDR3 is CASREQGHTEAFF. The CDR3 nucleotides read TGTGCCAGTAGAGAACAGGGGCACACTGAAGCTTTCTTT.

This clonotype showed up many times. The V and J genes are TRBV12-3 or TRBV12-4 and TRBJ2-3; 7 positions agree with TRBD1. This CDR3 is built from 16 residues. The J segment lost 2 bases and the V segment lost 6 bases, leaving 11 bases of the junction unmatched. The CDR3 DNA reads as TGTGCCAGCAGCTTCGGACAGGACCAATACACAGATACGCAGTATTTT. It specifies CASSFGQDQYTDTQYF.

Many counts were recorded for this clonotype. The chain is built from TRBV7-9 and TRBJ1-2; tentatively, D is TRBD1 (5 bases). V was cut by 5 bases and J by 0 bases, with 16 bases left in between. Germline CDR1 and CDR2: SEHNR and FQNEAQ (reference sequence). The CDR3 loop spans 16 amino acids. CDR3 DNA sequence: TGTGCCAGCAGCCGCGGGACGGCCTCCTCTAACTATGGCTACACCTTC. The encoded protein is CASSRGTASSNYGYTF.

A word on this clonotype: With a far larger clone one base away, a read error is the likely cause. CDR3: CASRLRTGVDTEAFF. The DNA of the CDR3 is TGTGCCAGCAGACTCCGGACAGGGGTCGACACTGAAGCTTTCTTT. The chain couples TRBV6-1 to TRBJ1-1, with 9 positions matching TRBD1. The ends lost 6 bases at V and 3 bases at J; junction bases unmatched: 8. This CDR3 is built from 15 residues. Germline V gene sequence: CDR1 MNHNS, CDR2 SASEGT.

About this clonotype itself: This may come from a read error, since a much larger clone is one base off. The chain recombines TRBV29-1 with TRBJ2-3; the match to TRBD1 covers 7 bases. CDR3 length: 15 residues. The ends lost 0 bases at V and 3 bases at J; junction bases unmatched: 6. The germline V gene has CDR1 SQVTM and CDR2 ANQGSEA. CDR3 DNA: TGCAGCGTTGAAGATGTGGGACAGCAAACAGATACGCAGTATTTT. Protein: CSVEDVGQQTDTQYF.

On this clonotype itself: Possible read error: a much larger clone is one base away. No conserved phenylalanine or tryptophan ends this CDR3, so it is likely a read error. This chain's CDR3 is CSASSGTGLREQYS. In DNA form, the CDR3 reads TGCAGTGCTAGCTCCGGGACAGGGTTGCGAGAGCAGTACTCC. This chain joins TRBV20-1 and TRBJ2-7, with 9 bases matching TRBD1. V lost 3 bases to trimming and J lost 7 bases; unmatched junction nucleotides: 10. Germline V CDR1 and CDR2: DFQATT, SNEGSKA (reference sequence). The CDR3 is made up of 14 amino acids.

This clonotype has ten or more counts. J is TRBJ2-1 and V is TRBV18; 14 bases match TRBD2. This CDR3 is built from 18 residues. CDR1 and CDR2 from the germline V gene are KGHSH and LQKENI. With V trimmed by 4 bases and J by 2 bases, 7 bases remained unmatched. In DNA, the CDR3 is TGTGCCAGCTCACTACTGACTAGCGGGGGGGCGGCCTACAATGAGCAGTTCTTC. Translating it yields CASSLLTSGGAAYNEQFF.

The CDR3 loop reads CSARPPGQGYNSPLHF. The CDR3 DNA reads as TGCAGTGCTAGACCCCCGGGACAGGGCTATAATTCACCCCTCCACTTT. V gene TRBV20-1 combines with J gene TRBJ1-6, with TRBD1 identical over 9 bases. With V trimmed by 2 bases and J by 3 bases, 5 bases remained unmatched. This CDR3 has 16 amino acids. The germline CDR1 and CDR2 sequences are DFQATT and SNEGSKA (reference sequence).

This clonotype showed up many times. The chain recombines TRBV20-1 with TRBJ1-5; no clear D gene. There are 14 residues in the CDR3. Per the germline V gene, CDR1 is DFQATT and CDR2 is SNEGSKA (reference sequence). V gave up 1 base and J gave up 6 bases, with 13 bases separating them. CDR3 nucleotide sequence: TGCAGTGCTAGAGGATTAAGGGAGGCTCAGCCCCAGCATTTT. Translating it yields CSARGLREAQPQHF.

This clonotype was detected ten times or more. This chain joins TRBV7-2 and TRBJ2-1, with TRBD2 matching over 7 bases. Trimming at V came to 5 bases and at J to 13 bases, leaving 8 bases not matched to a gene. Germline V gene data show CDR1 as SGHTA and CDR2 as FQGNSA. CDR3 size: 12 residues. The CDR3 coding sequence is TGTGCCAGCAGCCCCTGGACTAGTCACCAGTTCTTC. Translated: CASSPWTSHQFF.

The sample holds many counts of this clonotype. The chain uses TRBV7-3 and TRBJ2-3; 7 positions match TRBD2. Germline V gene data show CDR1 as SGHTA and CDR2 as FQGTGA. The CDR3 contains 15 residues. The junction had 7 bases not matched to a gene; V was cut back by 5 bases and J by 2 bases. The CDR3 sequence is CASSPSGINTDTQYF. The CDR3 nucleotides read TGTGCCAGCAGCCCTAGCGGCATCAACACAGATACGCAGTATTTT. Full variable domain (remainder filled in from reference TRBV7-3 and TRBJ2-3): GAGVSQTPSNKVTEKGKYVELRCDPISGHTALYWYRQSLGQGPEFLIYFQGTGAADDSGLPNDRFFAVRPEGSVSTLKIQRTERGDSAVYLCASSPSGINTDTQYFGPGTRLTVL.

About this clonotype: This likely comes from a read error, as the CDR3 has no conserved phenylalanine or tryptophan at its end. The V and J genes are TRBV6-1 and TRBJ1-1; possibly TRBD1 for D (5 bases). Germline lookup yields CDR1 MNHNS and CDR2 SASEGT. The CDR3 is 18 residues long. The V and J ends lost 5 bases and 2 bases respectively, with 24 bases between them. CDR3 nucleotides: TGTGCCAGCAGTCAACCGACAGAACCCGCAGAGACAAACACTGAAGCTTTCCTT. Its protein product is CASSQPTEPAETNTEAFL.

This clonotype was seen many times. V usage is TRBV15 and J usage is TRBJ1-4; D remains ambiguous. The V end lost 1 base, the J end lost 3 bases, and 0 bases lay between the germline ends. There are 12 residues in the CDR3. Germline V CDR1 and CDR2: LNHNV, YYDKDF (reference sequence). The CDR3 DNA follows: TGTGCCACCAGCAGAGCTAATGAAAAACTGTTTTTT. It yields the protein CATSRANEKLFF.

For this clonotype: A far larger clone is just one base off, so this is likely a read error. The chain's CDR3 is CASSFKNTEASF. Here the CDR3 DNA reads TGTGCCAGCAGCTTCAAGAACACTGAAGCTTCCTTT. The gene calls are TRBV11-3 and TRBJ1-1; D not certain. This CDR3 has 12 amino acids. CDR1 and CDR2 (germline): SGHNT, YENEEA.

This clonotype was detected ten times or more. V is TRBV5-1 and J is TRBJ2-7; 7 bases fit TRBD1. V dropped 4 bases and J dropped 1; count of bases not matched to a gene: 8. The germline V gene encodes CDR1 SGHRS and CDR2 YFSETQ. The CDR3 has 15 residues. CDR3 sequence: CASSDRALLSYEQYF. The CDR3 region has the DNA TGCGCCAGCAGCGACAGGGCCCTACTTTCCTACGAGCAGTACTTC.

This clonotype occurred many times. V is TRBV5-1 and J is TRBJ2-2; TRBD2 is a possible D gene (5 bases). The CDR3 is 16 residues long. Germline CDR1 is SGHRS and CDR2 is YFSETQ. Trimming shortened V by 4 bases and J by 4 bases, and 17 bases separated the two germline ends. CDR3 coding DNA: TGCGCCAGCAGCGTCCCGGAGGCAACCCTCACCGGGGAGCTGTTTTTT. Protein sequence: CASSVPEATLTGELFF. The full variable domain, rest sourced from reference TRBV5-1 and TRBJ2-2, is KAGVTQTPRYLIKTRGQQVTLSCSPISGHRSVSWYQQTPGQGLQFLFEYFSETQRNKGNFPGRFSGRQFSNSRSEMNVSTLELGDSALYLCASSVPEATLTGELFFGEGSRLTVL.

This clonotype has ten or more counts. V gene TRBV6-1 combines with J gene TRBJ1-6; no firm D call. This CDR3 region has 13 residues. The germline CDR1 and CDR2 sequences are MNHNS and SASEGT. Trimming removed 5 bases from V and 9 bases from J, with 11 bases in between. The CDR3 DNA follows: TGTGCCAGCAGTCACCCGTGGGGTTCACCCCTCCACTTT. Translated, it gives CASSHPWGSPLHF.

This clonotype was counted between two and nine times. V and J are TRBV10-3 and TRBJ2-1; the D gene could be TRBD1 or TRBD2 (6 bases each). CDR1 and CDR2 (germline): ENHRY, SYGVKD. V lost 8 bases and J 5 bases, leaving 13 bases between the germline ends. The CDR3 has 13 amino acids. This CDR3 is CAISTGGDNEQFF. The CDR3 region has the DNA TGTGCCATCTCGACAGGCGGGGACAATGAGCAGTTCTTC.

On this clonotype: Just one base apart from a much larger clone, this may be a read error. The genes are TRBV12-3 or TRBV12-4 and TRBJ1-2, with 8 bases aligning to TRBD1. CDR3 length equals 19 residues. V shed 5 bases, J shed 5 bases, and the junction held 22 bases outside the gene matches. The CDR3 region is CASSLTGGDRSRWVYGYTF. For the CDR3, the DNA is TGTGCCAGCAGTCTTACCGGCGGGGACAGGTCGCGGTGGGTGTATGGCTACACCTTC.

This clonotype was recorded many times. The CDR3 bases are TGTGCCAGCAGTTTGCTGACGGCGAACACTGAAGCTTTCTTT. This sequence encodes CASSLLTANTEAFF. The chain combines TRBV12-3 or TRBV12-4 with TRBJ1-1; D unresolved. CDR3 length: 14 residues. The ends were cut back, 3 bases at V and 1 base at J, with 9 bases in the middle.

This clonotype was recorded many times. V is TRBV18 and J is TRBJ2-1; D may be TRBD2 (5 bases). The DNA end favors TRBJ2-5, so the J call may be wrong. CDR3 length: 15 amino acids. CDR1 is KGHSH, CDR2 LQKENI, per germline. In DNA, the CDR3 is TGTGCCAGCTCACCAACCGACGGGAACCAAGAGACCCAGTACTTC. Amino acids: CASSPTDGNQETQYF.